A selection of T cell receptor beta chains follows, all from one sample in a study of blood T cells in healthy people across ages. TCRdb analysed the 5' RACE reads with MiXCR anew, one entry per CDR3 protein. The sample has just under 550,000 distinct CDR3 sequences, less than 25% seen once. The sample also formed part of further work on T cells of mothers and their children.

Material for sequencing was blood. The receptors originated from a boy aged 5-17 years in good health. Each CDR3 is given with its conserved first and last residue. The order of the fields is J gene, clone size, D gene, V gene, CDR3 DNA, CDR3 protein. D genes are given only for firm matches. Clone size is shown for a subset of rows, as once, few, many or a class of expanded clone.

TRBJ1-5 | NA | NA | TRBV2 | TGTGCCAGCAGGCCCGGGCCCCGGGTCGGGCCCCAGCATTTT | CASRPGPRVGPQHF
TRBJ2-5 | NA | NA | TRBV4-2 | TGTGCCAGCAGCCAAGATCTGAGTTCCCAAGAGACCCAGTACTTC | CASSQDLSSQETQYF
TRBJ1-6 | few | TRBD1 | TRBV4-3 | TGCGCCAGCAGCCAAGAGGTCCGGACAGGGCGTTCACCCCTCCACTTT | CASSQEVRTGRSPLHF
TRBJ2-7 | NA | NA | TRBV12-3/TRBV12-4 | TGTGCCAGCATACCGTCCAGTGGCCTCTACGAGCAGTACTTC | CASIPSSGLYEQYF
TRBJ2-1 | NA | NA | TRBV11-1 | TGTGCCAGCAGCTTTAAAAGAAACAATGAGCAGTTCTTC | CASSFKRNNEQFF
TRBJ2-4 | NA | NA | TRBV11-2 | TGTGCCAGCAGCTTGACAGAAGTGTTAGCCAAAAACATTCAGTACTTC | CASSLTEVLAKNIQYF
TRBJ1-1 | NA | NA | TRBV27 | TGTGCCAGCAGCTGGGGTGCAGGGTCTACTGAAGCTTTCTTT | CASSWGAGSTEAFF
TRBJ1-1 | NA | TRBD1 | TRBV18 | TGTGCCAGCTCATCCGGGACAGGGGTTCTAGGGGCGGTGGCTGAAGCTTTCTTT | CASSSGTGVLGAVAEAFF
TRBJ2-7 | NA | NA | TRBV28 | TGTGCCAGCAGTGAACGGCCGCGGAGTGACTCCTACGAGCAGTACTTC | CASSERPRSDSYEQYF
TRBJ2-2 | few | NA | TRBV4-3 | TGCGCCAGCAGCCAAGATCTGGCTAGTTACACCGGGGAGCTGTTTTTT | CASSQDLASYTGELFF
TRBJ2-1 | NA | NA | TRBV9 | TGTGCCAGCAGCCCCCCCGGGACTTCCTACAATGAGCAGTTCTTC | CASSPPGTSYNEQFF
TRBJ2-7 | NA | NA | TRBV6-2/TRBV6-3 | TGTGCCAGCAGTTACAGTCTTTCGGCTCCCGGGCAGTACTTC | CASSYSLSAPGQYF
TRBJ2-7 | few | TRBD1 | TRBV27 | TGTGCCAGCGGATTCGACAGGGGTTTTAACGAGCAGTACTTC | CASGFDRGFNEQYF
TRBJ1-3 | few | NA | TRBV5-1 | TGCGCCAGCAGCCCGGGACATACTAACTCTGGAAACACCATATATTTT | CASSPGHTNSGNTIYF
TRBJ2-3 | NA | NA | TRBV28 | TGTGCCAGCAGTCCAGGGGAGGGGTGGACAGATACGCAGTATTTT | CASSPGEGWTDTQYF
TRBJ1-1 | NA | NA | TRBV4-3 | TGCGCAAGCAGCGGTAACAGGCATGAAGCTTTCTTT | CASSGNRHEAFF
TRBJ2-3 | NA | TRBD1 | TRBV28 | TGTGCCAGCAATCCGAGGGGGCGGGTCCTCACAGATACGCAGTATTTT | CASNPRGRVLTDTQYF
TRBJ2-7 | NA | TRBD1 | TRBV27 | TGTGCCAGCCGAACGTCCCGGGACAGGGGGCGAGTTCCCGACGAGCAGTACTTC | CASRTSRDRGRVPDEQYF
TRBJ2-4 | NA | NA | TRBV6-5 | TGTGCCAGCAGTCAGGACACGGGAAACTTCATTCAGTACTTC | CASSQDTGNFIQYF
TRBJ1-6 | NA | NA | TRBV7-2 | TGTGCCAGCAGCTTTACCGGGACGGCCAGATCACCCCTCCACTTT | CASSFTGTARSPLHF
TRBJ2-1 | NA | TRBD1 | TRBV5-1 | TGCGCCAGCAGCACTGCTGGACGGGACAGGGCCCCCAGGGGAAACAATGAGCAGTTCTTC | CASSTAGRDRAPRGNNEQFF
TRBJ2-7 | NA | TRBD1 | TRBV7-9 | TGTGCCAGCAGCACCATTCCGGGACAGGGCAGAAACGAGCAGTACTTC | CASSTIPGQGRNEQYF
TRBJ1-2 | once | TRBD1 | TRBV28 | TGTGCCAGCCTAGTCCCGATGGACAGGACCTATGGCTACACCTTC | CASLVPMDRTYGYTF
TRBJ2-1 | few | TRBD1 | TRBV7-6 | TGTGCCAGCAGCTTAGTGGAGCGTCGGGCAGGGGGCTACAATGAGCAGTTCTTC | CASSLVERRAGGYNEQFF
TRBJ2-1 | NA | NA | TRBV12-3/TRBV12-4 | TGTGCCATTACTAAGGGACTTTACAATGAGCAGTTCTTC | CAITKGLYNEQFF
TRBJ2-2 | NA | NA | TRBV23-1 | TGCGCCAGCAGTCTAACCCAGGTTCCTGAGAGGGAGCTGTTTTTT | CASSLTQVPERELFF
TRBJ2-1 | NA | NA | TRBV21-1 | TGTGCCAGCAATCTGGGCAGGGGAAGTTGCCATGAGCAGTTCTTC | CASNLGRGSCHEQFF
TRBJ2-7 | NA | TRBD2 | TRBV6-2/TRBV6-3 | TGTGCCAGCAGTTACACCCCTAGCGGGAGATACGAGCAGTACTTC | CASSYTPSGRYEQYF
TRBJ2-7 | NA | TRBD2 | TRBV6-1 | TGTGCCAACAGTGTCGGAACGGGAGGGCCTCCGGGAGAGCAGTACTTC | CANSVGTGGPPGEQYF